The T cell receptor beta chain under discussion was sequenced for a study of blood T cell repertoires in COVID-19. About the study: There were acute and convalescent COVID-19 samples, and they came from the United States, Italy and Spain.

How the authors handled the data: Researchers report that nucleated cell counts were estimated from reference gene primer amplification. TCRdb keeps only in-frame clones here, not all; method: immunoSEQ multiplex PCR. That table is the source of V, J and clone size, and D and trimming were worked out from the DNA. The sample shows 70,000 to 90,000 clones, 90% of them seen only once. The CDR3 contains 18 residues. With 5 bases removed from V and 11 bases from J, the gap between germline ends came to 33 bases. CDR1 and CDR2 from the germline V gene are MGHDK and SYGVNS. This clone was found once. Specimen: peripheral blood. This chain connects TRBV25-1 to TRBJ1-1; weak D call: TRBD1 (6 bases). The TCR was taken from a human donor in a cohort sampled during active COVID-19. CDR3 region: CASSPGPRGRDTPPSAFF. The CDR3, as DNA: TGTGCCAGCAGTCCGGGCCCCCGGGGCAGGGACACCCCCCCATCGGCTTTCTTT. The whole variable domain, filled in from reference TRBV25-1 and TRBJ1-1, reads EADIYQTPRYLVIGTGKKITLECSQTMGHDKMYWYQQDPGMELHLIHYSYGVNSTEKGDLSSESTVSRIRTEHFPLTLESARPSHTSQYLCASSPGPRGRDTPPSAFFGQGTRLTVV.